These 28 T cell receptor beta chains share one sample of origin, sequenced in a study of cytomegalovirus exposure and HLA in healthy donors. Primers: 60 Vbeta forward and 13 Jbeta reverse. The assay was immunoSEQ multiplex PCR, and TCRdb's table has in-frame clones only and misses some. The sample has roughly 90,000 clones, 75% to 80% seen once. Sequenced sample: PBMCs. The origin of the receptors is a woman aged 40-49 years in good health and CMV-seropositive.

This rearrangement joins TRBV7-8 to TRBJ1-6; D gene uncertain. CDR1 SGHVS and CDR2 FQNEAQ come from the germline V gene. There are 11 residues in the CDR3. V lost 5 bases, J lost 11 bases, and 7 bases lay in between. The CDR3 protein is CASSAGTPLHF. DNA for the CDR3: TGTGCCAGCAGCGCGGGGACACCCCTCCACTTT.

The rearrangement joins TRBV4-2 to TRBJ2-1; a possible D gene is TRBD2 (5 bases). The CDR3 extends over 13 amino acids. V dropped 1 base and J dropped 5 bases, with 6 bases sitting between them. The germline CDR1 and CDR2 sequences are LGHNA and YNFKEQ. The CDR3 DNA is TGTGCCAGCAGCCAAGGGGAGAACAATGAGCAGTTCTTC. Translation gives CASSQGENNEQFF.

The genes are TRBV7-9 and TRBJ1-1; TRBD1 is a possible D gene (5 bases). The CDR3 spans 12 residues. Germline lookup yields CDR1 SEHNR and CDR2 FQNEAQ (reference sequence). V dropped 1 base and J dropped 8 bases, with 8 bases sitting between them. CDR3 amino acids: CASSLVTAEAFF. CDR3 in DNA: TGTGCCAGCAGCTTAGTGACAGCAGAAGCTTTCTTT.

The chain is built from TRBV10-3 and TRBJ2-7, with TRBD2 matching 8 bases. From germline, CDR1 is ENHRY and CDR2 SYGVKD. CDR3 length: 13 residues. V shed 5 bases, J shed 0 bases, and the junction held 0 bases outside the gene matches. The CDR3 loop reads CAISSGSSYEQYF. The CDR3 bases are TGTGCCATCAGTAGCGGGAGCTCCTACGAGCAGTACTTC.

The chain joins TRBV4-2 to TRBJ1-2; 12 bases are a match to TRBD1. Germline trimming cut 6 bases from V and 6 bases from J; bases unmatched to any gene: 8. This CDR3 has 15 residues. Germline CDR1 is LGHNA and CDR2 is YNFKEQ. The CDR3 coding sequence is TGTGCCAGCAGGGTAGGGGACAGGGGGCCCAATGGCTACACCTTC. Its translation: CASRVGDRGPNGYTF.

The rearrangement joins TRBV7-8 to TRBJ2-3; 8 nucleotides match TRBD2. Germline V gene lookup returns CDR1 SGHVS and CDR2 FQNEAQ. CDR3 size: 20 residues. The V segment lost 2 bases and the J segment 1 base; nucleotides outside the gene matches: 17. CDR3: CASSLLKPGRAGVGTDTQYF. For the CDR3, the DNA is TGTGCCAGCAGCTTACTTAAGCCCGGGAGGGCGGGGGTTGGCACAGATACGCAGTATTTT.

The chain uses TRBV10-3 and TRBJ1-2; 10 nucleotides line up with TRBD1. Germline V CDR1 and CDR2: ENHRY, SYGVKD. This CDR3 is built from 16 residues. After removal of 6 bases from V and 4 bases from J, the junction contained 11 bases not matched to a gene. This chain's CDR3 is CAISNNPGQGSYGYTF. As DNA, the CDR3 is TGTGCCATCAGCAACAATCCGGGACAGGGGAGCTATGGCTACACCTTC.

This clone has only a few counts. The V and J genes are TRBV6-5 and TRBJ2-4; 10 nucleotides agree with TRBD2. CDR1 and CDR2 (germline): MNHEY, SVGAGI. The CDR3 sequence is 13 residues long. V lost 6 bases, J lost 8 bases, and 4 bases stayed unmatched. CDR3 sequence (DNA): TGTGCCAGCAGAACCGGGACTAGCGACATTCAGTACTTC. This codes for CASRTGTSDIQYF.

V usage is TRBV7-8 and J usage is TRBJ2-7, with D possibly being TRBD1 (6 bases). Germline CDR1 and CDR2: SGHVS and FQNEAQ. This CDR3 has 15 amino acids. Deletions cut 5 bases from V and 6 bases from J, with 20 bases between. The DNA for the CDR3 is TGTGCCAGCAGCCCACCCTATCCAGGGGTCCCCGAGCAGTACTTC. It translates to CASSPPYPGVPEQYF.

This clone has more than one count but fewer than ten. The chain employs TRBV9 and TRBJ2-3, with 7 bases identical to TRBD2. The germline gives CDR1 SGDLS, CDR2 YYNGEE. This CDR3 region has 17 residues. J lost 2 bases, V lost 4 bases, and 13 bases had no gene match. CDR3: CASSPRASGFSTDTQYF. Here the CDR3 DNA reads TGTGCCAGCAGCCCCCGGGCTAGCGGATTTTCCACAGATACGCAGTATTTT.

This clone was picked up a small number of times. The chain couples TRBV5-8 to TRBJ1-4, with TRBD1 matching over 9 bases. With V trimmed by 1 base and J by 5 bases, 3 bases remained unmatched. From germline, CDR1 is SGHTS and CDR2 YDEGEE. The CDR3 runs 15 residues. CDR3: CASSLIGTGNEKLFF. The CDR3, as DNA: TGTGCCAGCAGCTTGATAGGGACAGGGAATGAAAAACTGTTTTTT.

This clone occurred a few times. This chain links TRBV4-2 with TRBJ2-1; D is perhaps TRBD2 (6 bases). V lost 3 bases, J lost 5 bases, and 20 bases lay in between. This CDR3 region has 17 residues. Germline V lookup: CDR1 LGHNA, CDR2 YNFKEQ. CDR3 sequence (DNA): TGTGCCAGCAGCCATAATGAGATAGCGGCCGGGGACAATGAGCAGTTCTTC. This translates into CASSHNEIAAGDNEQFF.

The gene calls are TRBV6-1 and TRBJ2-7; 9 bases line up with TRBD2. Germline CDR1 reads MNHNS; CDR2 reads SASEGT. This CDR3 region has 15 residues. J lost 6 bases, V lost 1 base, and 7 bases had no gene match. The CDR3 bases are TGTGCCAGCAGTGAAGACGTAGCGGGAGTCTCCGAGCAGTACTTC. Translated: CASSEDVAGVSEQYF.

In nucleotides, the CDR3 is TGTGCCATCAGTGGTACAGGGGACAATGAGCAGTTCTTC. Its translation: CAISGTGDNEQFF. The chain is built from TRBV10-3 and TRBJ2-1; 7 bases line up with TRBD1. Per germline, CDR1 ENHRY and CDR2 SYGVKD. V was clipped by 4 bases and J by 5 bases; unmatched bases: 2. CDR3 length equals 13 residues.

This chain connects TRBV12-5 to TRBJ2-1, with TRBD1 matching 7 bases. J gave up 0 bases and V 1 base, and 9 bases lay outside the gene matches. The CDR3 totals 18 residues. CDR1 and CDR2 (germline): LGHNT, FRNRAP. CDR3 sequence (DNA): TGTGCTAGTGGTTTGGCTAAGACAGGGAAAAACTCCTACAATGAGCAGTTCTTC. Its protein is CASGLAKTGKNSYNEQFF.

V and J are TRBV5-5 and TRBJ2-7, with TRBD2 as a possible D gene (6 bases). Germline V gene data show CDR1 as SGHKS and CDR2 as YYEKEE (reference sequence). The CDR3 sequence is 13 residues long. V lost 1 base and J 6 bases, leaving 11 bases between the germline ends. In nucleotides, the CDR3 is TGTGCCAGCAGCTTGCTGACTAGTTCCGAGCAGTACTTC. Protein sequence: CASSLLTSSEQYF.

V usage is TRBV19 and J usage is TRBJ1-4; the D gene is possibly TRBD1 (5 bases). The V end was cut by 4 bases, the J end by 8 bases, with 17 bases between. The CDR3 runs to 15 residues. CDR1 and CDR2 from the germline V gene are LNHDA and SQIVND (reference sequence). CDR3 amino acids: CASSTQGNFGEKLFF. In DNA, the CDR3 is TGTGCCAGTAGTACCCAGGGAAATTTTGGCGAAAAACTGTTTTTT.

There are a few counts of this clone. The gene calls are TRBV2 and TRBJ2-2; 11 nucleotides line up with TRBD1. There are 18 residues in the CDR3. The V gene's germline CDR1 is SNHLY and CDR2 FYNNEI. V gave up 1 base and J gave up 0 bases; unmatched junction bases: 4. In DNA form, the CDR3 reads TGTGCCAGCAGTGAAGGGACAGGGGGCCCCACGAACACCGGGGAGCTGTTTTTT. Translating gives CASSEGTGGPTNTGELFF.

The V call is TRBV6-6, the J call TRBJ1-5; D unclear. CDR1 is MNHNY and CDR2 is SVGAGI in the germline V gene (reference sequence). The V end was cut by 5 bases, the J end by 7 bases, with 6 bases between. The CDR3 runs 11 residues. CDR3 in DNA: TGTGCCAGCAGTACACAGCAGCCCCAGCATTTT. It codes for CASSTQQPQHF.

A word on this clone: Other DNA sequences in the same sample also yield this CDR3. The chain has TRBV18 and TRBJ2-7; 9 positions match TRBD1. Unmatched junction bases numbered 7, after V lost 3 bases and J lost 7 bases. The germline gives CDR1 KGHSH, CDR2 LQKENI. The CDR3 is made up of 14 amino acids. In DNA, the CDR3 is TGTGCCAGCTCACCTACAGGGGGCTTCTATGAGCAGTACTTC. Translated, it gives CASSPTGGFYEQYF.

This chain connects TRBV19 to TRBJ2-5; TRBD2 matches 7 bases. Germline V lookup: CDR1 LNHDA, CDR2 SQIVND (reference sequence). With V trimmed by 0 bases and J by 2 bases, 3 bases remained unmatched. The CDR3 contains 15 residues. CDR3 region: CASSIDQGGQETQYF. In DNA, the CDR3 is TGTGCCAGTAGTATAGATCAGGGAGGGCAAGAGACCCAGTACTTC.

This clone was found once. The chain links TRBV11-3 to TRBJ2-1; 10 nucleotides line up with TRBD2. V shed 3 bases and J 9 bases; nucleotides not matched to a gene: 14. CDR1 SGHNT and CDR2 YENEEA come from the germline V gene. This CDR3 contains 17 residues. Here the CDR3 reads CASSFRSRLAGLGEQFF. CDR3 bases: TGTGCCAGCAGCTTCAGATCAAGACTAGCGGGTTTGGGTGAGCAGTTCTTC.

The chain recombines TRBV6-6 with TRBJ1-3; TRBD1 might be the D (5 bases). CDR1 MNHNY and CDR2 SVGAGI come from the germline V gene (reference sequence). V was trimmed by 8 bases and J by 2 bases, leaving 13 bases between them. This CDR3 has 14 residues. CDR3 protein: CASGAGTPGNTIYF. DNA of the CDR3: TGTGCCAGCGGGGCAGGGACTCCTGGAAACACCATATATTTT.

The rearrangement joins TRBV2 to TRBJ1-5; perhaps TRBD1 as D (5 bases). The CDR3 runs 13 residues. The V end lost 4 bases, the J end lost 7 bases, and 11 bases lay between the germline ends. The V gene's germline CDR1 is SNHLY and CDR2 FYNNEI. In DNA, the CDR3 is TGTGCCAGCAGTGTTTGGGGGGACCAGCCCCAGCATTTT. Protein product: CASSVWGDQPQHF.

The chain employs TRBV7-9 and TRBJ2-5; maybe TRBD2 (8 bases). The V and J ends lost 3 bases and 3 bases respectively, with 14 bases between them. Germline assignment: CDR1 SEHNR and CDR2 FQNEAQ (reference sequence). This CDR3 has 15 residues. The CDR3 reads CASSLDRTSKETQYF. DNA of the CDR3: TGTGCCAGCAGCTTGGACAGGACTAGCAAAGAGACCCAGTACTTC.

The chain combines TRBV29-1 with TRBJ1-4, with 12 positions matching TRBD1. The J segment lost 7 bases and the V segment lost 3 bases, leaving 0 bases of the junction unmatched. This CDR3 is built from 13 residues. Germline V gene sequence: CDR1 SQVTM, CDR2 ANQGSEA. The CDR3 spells CSVEGQGAEKLFF. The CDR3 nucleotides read TGCAGCGTTGAGGGACAGGGGGCTGAAAAACTGTTTTTT. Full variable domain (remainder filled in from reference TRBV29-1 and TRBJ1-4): SAVISQKPSRDICQRGTSLTIQCQVDSQVTMMFWYRQQPGQSLTLIATANQGSEATYESGFVIDKFPISRPNLTFSTLTVSNMSPEDSSIYLCSVEGQGAEKLFFGSGTQLSVL.

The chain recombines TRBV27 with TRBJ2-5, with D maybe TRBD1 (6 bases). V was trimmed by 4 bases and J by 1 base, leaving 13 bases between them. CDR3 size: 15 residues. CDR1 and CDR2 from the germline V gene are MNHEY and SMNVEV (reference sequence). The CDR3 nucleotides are TGTGCCAGCAGTTCCCTGGGGGCGGGCCAAGAGACCCAGTACTTC. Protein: CASSSLGAGQETQYF.

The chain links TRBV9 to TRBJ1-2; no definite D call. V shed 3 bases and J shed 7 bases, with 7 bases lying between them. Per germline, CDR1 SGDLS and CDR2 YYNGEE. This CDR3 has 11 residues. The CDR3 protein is CASSALRGYTF. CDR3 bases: TGTGCCAGCAGCGCCCTACGTGGCTACACCTTC.